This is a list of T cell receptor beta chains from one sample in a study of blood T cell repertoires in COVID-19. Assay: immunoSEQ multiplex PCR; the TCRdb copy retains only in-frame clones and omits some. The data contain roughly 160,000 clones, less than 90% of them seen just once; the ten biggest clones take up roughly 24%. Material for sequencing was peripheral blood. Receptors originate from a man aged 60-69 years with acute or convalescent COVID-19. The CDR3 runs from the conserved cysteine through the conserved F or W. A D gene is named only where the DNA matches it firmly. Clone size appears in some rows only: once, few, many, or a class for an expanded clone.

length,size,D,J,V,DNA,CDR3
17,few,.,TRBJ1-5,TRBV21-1,TGTGCCAGCAGCAAAGATCAAAAGACAGTTAGCAATCAGCCCCAGCATTTT,CASSKDQKTVSNQPQHF
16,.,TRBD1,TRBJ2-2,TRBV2,TGTGCCAGCAGTGAAGAAGGGACAGGGAACACCGGGGAGCTGTTTTTT,CASSEEGTGNTGELFF
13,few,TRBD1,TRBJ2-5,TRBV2,TGTGCCAGTGGGACAGGGGTAGTGGAGACCCAGTACTTC,CASGTGVVETQYF
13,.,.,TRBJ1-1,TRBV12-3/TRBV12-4,TGTGCCAGCACCGCAGGGTTGTACACTGAAGCTTTCTTT,CASTAGLYTEAFF
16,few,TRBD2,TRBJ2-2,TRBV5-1,TGCGCCAGCAGCCTGCCGGGAGGGGGAGACACCGGGGAGCTGTTTTTT,CASSLPGGGDTGELFF
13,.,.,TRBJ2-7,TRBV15,TGTGCCACCAGCAGAGCGCGGACCTACGAGCAGTACTTC,CATSRARTYEQYF
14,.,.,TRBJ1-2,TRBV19,TGTGCCAGTAGTATACGTAGTACTAACTATGGCTACACCTTC,CASSIRSTNYGYTF
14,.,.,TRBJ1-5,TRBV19,TGTGCCAGTAGTATAGCCCTTACAGTAGAACCCCAGCATTTT,CASSIALTVEPQHF
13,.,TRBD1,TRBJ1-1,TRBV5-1,TGCGCCAGCAGCCTTGGGACAGGGCGAGAAGCTTTCTTT,CASSLGTGREAFF
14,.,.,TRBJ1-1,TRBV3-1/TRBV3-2,TGTGCCAGCAACCAACAGGGTGGGGGGACTGAAGCTTTCTTT,CASNQQGGGTEAFF
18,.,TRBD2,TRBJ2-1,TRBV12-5,TGTGCTAGTGGCCCGGGACTAGCGGGAGGCCCCTCCTACAATGAGCAGTTCTTC,CASGPGLAGGPSYNEQFF
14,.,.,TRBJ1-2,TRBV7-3,TGTGCCAGCAGCCTACGCGGCAGGGTCGATGGCTACACCTTC,CASSLRGRVDGYTF
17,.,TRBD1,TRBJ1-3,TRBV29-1,TGCAGCGCTGAACGACCGGGACAGTGGGGATCTGGAAACACCATATATTTT,CSAERPGQWGSGNTIYF